These 16 T cell receptor beta chains were all obtained from the same sample, sequenced in a study of T-cell memory formation after mild COVID-19. TCRdb re-called the 5' RACE reads with MiXCR, one entry per CDR3 protein. The sample comprises 500,000 to 600,000 distinct CDR3 sequences, roughly 18% of which are singletons, and 12% rests with the top ten. Material for sequencing was PBMCs or a T cell subset sorted from them (not recorded which). The receptors stem from an adult woman who had mild COVID-19 (a few samples of this study predate the infection). Cell type and time point are not known.

This clonotype came up a few times. The chain is built from TRBV7-2 and TRBJ1-5; D call uncertain. Germline values: CDR1 SGHTA, CDR2 FQGNSA. V lost 1 base, J lost 7 bases, and 8 bases lay in between. There are 13 residues in the CDR3. DNA for the CDR3: TGTGCCAGCAGCTTAGGATCGAGGCAGCCCCAGCATTTT. This translates into CASSLGSRQPQHF.

J is TRBJ1-2 and V is TRBV20-1; D ambiguous. Germline V gives CDR1 DFQATT, CDR2 SNEGSKA (reference sequence). This CDR3 comprises 11 residues. The V end lost 1 base, the J end lost 14 bases, and 14 bases lay between the germline ends. The CDR3 sequence: CSARVPGFVTF. CDR3 DNA sequence: TGCAGTGCTAGAGTTCCCGGTTTCGTAACCTTC.

This clonotype came up a few times. The chain employs TRBV7-2 and TRBJ2-5, with 7 bases lining up with TRBD1. Trimming removed 5 bases from V and 4 bases from J; junction bases left unmatched: 7. CDR3 length equals 14 residues. CDR1 and CDR2 (germline): SGHTA, FQGNSA. For the CDR3, the DNA is TGTGCCAGCAGCCCATCGACAGGGAGAGAGACCCAGTACTTC. It encodes CASSPSTGRETQYF.

This clonotype has only a few counts. This sequence joins TRBV12-3 or TRBV12-4 and TRBJ1-2; possibly TRBD1 for D (6 bases). Trimming pared 0 bases from V and 8 bases from J, leaving 10 bases between. The CDR3 has 13 residues. CDR3 in amino acids: CASSLAVGAGYTF. Here the CDR3 DNA reads TGTGCCAGCAGTTTAGCCGTGGGGGCCGGCTACACCTTC.

This clonotype was seen more than once but under ten times. The chain has TRBV5-5 and TRBJ2-1, with 10 positions matching TRBD2. Germline trimming cut 6 bases from V and 5 bases from J; bases unmatched to any gene: 5. The CDR3 spans 14 residues. Germline CDR1 is SGHKS and CDR2 is YYEKEE (reference sequence). CDR3 nucleotides: TGTGCCAGCACCCGTCTAGCGGGAGACAATGAGCAGTTCTTC. Amino acids: CASTRLAGDNEQFF.

The chain joins TRBV5-1 to TRBJ2-3; 9 bases agree with TRBD1. This CDR3 spans 16 amino acids. CDR1 and CDR2 (germline): SGHRS, YFSETQ. With V trimmed by 3 bases and J by 5 bases, 10 bases remained unmatched. CDR3 bases: TGCGCCAGCAGCTCCCGATCGACAGGGGGATTAGATACGCAGTATTTT. It yields the protein CASSSRSTGGLDTQYF. The whole variable domain, remainder taken from reference TRBV5-1 and TRBJ2-3, is KAGVTQTPRYLIKTRGQQVTLSCSPISGHRSVSWYQQTPGQGLQFLFEYFSETQRNKGNFPGRFSGRQFSNSRSEMNVSTLELGDSALYLCASSSRSTGGLDTQYFGPGTRLTVL.

The chain uses TRBV18 and TRBJ2-5; D ambiguous. V was shortened by 1 base and J by 0 bases, with 3 bases between the two germline ends. CDR1 and CDR2 from the germline V gene are KGHSH and LQKENI. The CDR3 has 13 residues. The CDR3 bases are TGTGCCAGCTCACCACAGTACCAAGAGACCCAGTACTTC. This translates into CASSPQYQETQYF. Full variable domain (missing parts from reference TRBV18 and TRBJ2-5): NAGVMQNPRHLVRRRGQEARLRCSPMKGHSHVYWYRQLPEEGLKFMVYLQKENIIDESGMPKERFSAEFPKEGPSILRIQQVVRGDSAAYFCASSPQYQETQYFGPGTRLLVL.

This clonotype showed up just a few times. The chain is built from TRBV7-7 and TRBJ2-2; 7 nucleotides align to TRBD1. The germline gives CDR1 SSHAT, CDR2 FNYEAQ (reference sequence). The CDR3 is made up of 16 amino acids. Trimming took 5 bases from V and 2 from J; bases not matched to a gene: 8. The CDR3 sequence is CASSLTGATNTGELFF. The CDR3 DNA is TGTGCCAGCAGCCTAACAGGGGCGACCAACACCGGGGAGCTGTTTTTT.

Only a few counts were recorded for this clonotype. V usage is TRBV20-1 and J usage is TRBJ2-5; TRBD2 matches 9 bases. The CDR3 is made up of 12 amino acids. The V gene's germline CDR1 is DFQATT and CDR2 SNEGSKA (reference sequence). With 4 bases clipped from V and 4 bases from J, the junction kept 1 base outside the gene matches. The CDR3 bases are TGCAGTGCTAATAGCGGGGGAGAGACCCAGTACTTC. Protein sequence: CSANSGGETQYF.

This clonotype was seen more than once but under ten times. This chain uses TRBV6-5 with TRBJ1-2; D not certain. Per the germline V gene, CDR1 is MNHEY and CDR2 is SVGAGI. The CDR3 runs 11 residues. The germline V and J ends were trimmed by 6 bases and 5 bases, with 7 bases remaining between them. Here the CDR3 reads CASSSGYGYTF. As DNA, the CDR3 is TGTGCCAGCAGCTCCGGGTATGGCTACACCTTC.

This clonotype was counted between two and nine times. The chain joins TRBV6-5 to TRBJ1-2; no clear D gene. The germline V gene has CDR1 MNHEY and CDR2 SVGAGI. V lost 6 bases and J lost 2, with 10 bases in between. The CDR3 covers 13 residues. Here the CDR3 DNA reads TGTGCCAGCAGCGTTACTGGAAACTATGGCTACACCTTC. Its protein product is CASSVTGNYGYTF.

This clonotype appeared a few times. The rearrangement uses TRBV3-1 and TRBJ1-2; no definite D call. This CDR3 is 17 amino acids long. Between the trimmed V and J ends, which lost 4 bases and 5 bases, there was a span of 23 bases. Germline V gives CDR1 LGHDT, CDR2 YNNKEL (reference sequence). The DNA for the CDR3 is TGTGCCAGCAGCCTACAAGGAACAGTTACTCCGGGGTATGGCTACACCTTC. Residues: CASSLQGTVTPGYGYTF.

The chain carries TRBV9 and TRBJ2-3, with TRBD2 matching 8 bases. The germline gives CDR1 SGDLS, CDR2 YYNGEE. J gave up 4 bases and V 3 bases, and 7 bases lay outside the gene matches. The CDR3 has 15 amino acids. The CDR3 bases are TGTGCCAGCAGCGGGGAGGGACTAGTCTCAGATACGCAGTATTTT. This encodes CASSGEGLVSDTQYF.

The chain is built from TRBV3-1 and TRBJ1-2, with 11 bases aligning to TRBD1. The CDR3 is 15 amino acids. The germline CDR1 and CDR2 sequences are LGHDT and YNNKEL (reference sequence). V shed 2 bases and J 6 bases; nucleotides not matched to a gene: 5. The CDR3 is CASSQRTGGRDGYTF. CDR3 nucleotides: TGTGCCAGCAGCCAACGGACAGGGGGCCGGGATGGCTACACCTTC.

The J gene is TRBJ1-5, the V gene TRBV7-8; D call uncertain. This CDR3 is built from 18 residues. With 5 bases removed from V and 0 bases from J, the gap between germline ends came to 20 bases. Looked up from germline, CDR1 is SGHVS and CDR2 is FQNEAQ. CDR3 sequence: CASSTSRSLLYSNQPQHF. Here the CDR3 DNA reads TGTGCCAGCAGCACCTCACGGTCCCTCTTATATAGCAATCAGCCCCAGCATTTT.

This rearrangement joins TRBV27 to TRBJ2-7, with D perhaps TRBD1 (6 bases). V gave up 6 bases and J gave up 0 bases, with 12 bases separating them. Per germline, CDR1 MNHEY and CDR2 SMNVEV (reference sequence). The CDR3 consists of 14 residues. The CDR3 sequence is CASRGAVDSYEQYF. The CDR3 region has the DNA TGTGCCAGCAGGGGGGCAGTTGACTCCTACGAGCAGTACTTC.